This T cell receptor beta chain was identified during a study of blood T cell repertoires in COVID-19. Clones were read by immunoSEQ multiplex PCR, and TCRdb kept only the in-frame ones, dropping some. The data show 65,000 to 95,000 clones, 70% to 85% seen once. Looked up from germline, CDR1 is SGHTA and CDR2 is FQGNSA. Unmatched junction bases numbered 5, after V lost 1 base and J lost 7 bases. CDR3 length: 15 residues. Sequencing was performed on peripheral blood. This TCR came from a woman in her fifties or sixties with acute or convalescent COVID-19. J is TRBJ1-4 and V is TRBV7-2; 8 positions match TRBD1. CDR3 amino acids: CASSLGDRGIEKLFF. In nucleotides, the CDR3 is TGTGCCAGCAGCTTAGGAGACAGGGGAATTGAAAAACTGTTTTTT.